The TCR beta chain under discussion was sequenced for a study of blood T cell repertoires in COVID-19. Profiled with immunoSEQ multiplex PCR; TCRdb holds only in-frame clones, not every one. The sample lists 250,000 to 300,000 clones; approximately 90% were seen once. The V gene's germline CDR1 is LGHNA and CDR2 YNFKEQ. The CDR3 loop spans 13 amino acids. Trimming stripped 4 bases from V and 4 bases from J, with 10 bases between. The source is a woman in her 30s who had recovered from COVID-19. The J gene is TRBJ2-5, the V gene TRBV4-2; D perhaps matches TRBD2 (5 bases). The sample consisted of peripheral blood. This CDR3 reads CASSPRAGETQYF. The CDR3 coding sequence is TGTGCCAGCAGCCCCCGGGCGGGAGAGACCCAGTACTTC.